The 25 T cell receptor beta chains given below trace back to one sample, sequenced in a study of shared clonotypes between healthy human individuals. CD45RO-negative, CCR7-positively selected cells formed the naive CD8 fraction, excluding terminally differentiated effector memory CD45RA+ cells. Clones were sequenced by immunoSEQ multiplex PCR, and TCRdb holds only the in-frame ones, with some missing. The repertoire holds around 1.9 million clones, with 80% to 95% as singletons. Sequencing was performed on naive CD8+ T cells from PBMCs. These receptors came from a man between 18 and 35 years old in good health. Some clones in this sample may be carry-over from other donors' samples.

The V and J genes are TRBV27 and TRBJ2-5; the D gene is possibly TRBD1 (5 bases). The germline V and J ends were trimmed by 3 bases and 5 bases, with 13 bases remaining between them. Germline CDR1 MNHEY, CDR2 SMNVEV (reference sequence). The CDR3 is 14 residues long. CDR3 coding DNA: TGTGCCAGCAGTTTCCGGGTAAAGGGGGAGACCCAGTACTTC. Protein: CASSFRVKGETQYF.

The V and J genes are TRBV28 and TRBJ2-7; TRBD1 matches at 8 bases. The CDR3 totals 14 residues. Germline V CDR1 and CDR2: MDHEN, SYDVKM. V gave up 7 bases and J gave up 7 bases; unmatched junction bases: 12. CDR3 DNA sequence: TGTGCCAGCACACACGGACAGGGTCCGTTTGAGCAGTACTTC. Protein sequence: CASTHGQGPFEQYF.

This clone was seen only once. The chain has TRBV7-9 and TRBJ2-3; 7 nucleotides align to TRBD1. The germline V gene has CDR1 SEHNR and CDR2 FQNEAQ (reference sequence). Losses at the gene ends were 5 bases for V and 2 bases for J; bases not matched to a gene: 7. This CDR3 region has 15 residues. This CDR3 is CASSPRQGPTDTQYF. In DNA form, the CDR3 reads TGTGCCAGCAGCCCAAGACAGGGCCCCACAGATACGCAGTATTTT.

The chain couples TRBV27 to TRBJ1-5; the D gene is possibly TRBD1 (6 bases). Germline CDR1 and CDR2: MNHEY and SMNVEV (reference sequence). Between the trimmed V and J ends, which lost 3 bases and 0 bases, there was a span of 12 bases. There are 16 residues in the CDR3. The CDR3 loop reads CASSLGAAHSNQPQHF. For the CDR3, the DNA is TGTGCCAGCAGTTTGGGGGCCGCGCATAGCAATCAGCCCCAGCATTTT.

With regard to this clone: The same CDR3 is also encoded by other DNA sequences in this sample. This sequence joins TRBV28 and TRBJ2-2; unclear D gene. The CDR3 extends over 14 amino acids. Between the trimmed V and J ends, which lost 3 bases and 1 base, there was a span of 6 bases. Germline CDR1 reads MDHEN; CDR2 reads SYDVKM. This CDR3 reads CASSFLGNTGELFF. In DNA, the CDR3 is TGTGCCAGCAGTTTTTTGGGGAACACCGGGGAGCTGTTTTTT.

CDR3 sequence reads: CASSSRPGLGNQPQHF. CDR3 bases: TGCGCCAGCAGCTCCCGTCCGGGACTGGGCAATCAGCCCCAGCATTTT. The rearrangement joins TRBV4-1 to TRBJ1-5, with D possibly matching TRBD1 (5 bases). Germline lookup yields CDR1 MGHRA and CDR2 YSYEKL. The V and J ends lost 5 bases and 2 bases respectively, with 16 bases between them. This CDR3 spans 16 amino acids.

The chain joins TRBV9 to TRBJ1-1; no firm D call. The germline V gene has CDR1 SGDLS and CDR2 YYNGEE. V was clipped by 5 bases and J by 2 bases, with 10 bases between them. This CDR3 region has 13 residues. In DNA form, the CDR3 reads TGTGCCAGCAGAGAGTTGGGAAACACTGAAGCTTTCTTT. Protein sequence: CASRELGNTEAFF.

The CDR3 spells CASSPGGAGYEQYF. The CDR3 nucleotides are TGTGCCAGCAGCCCGGGGGGGGCTGGGTACGAGCAGTACTTC. The chain combines TRBV9 with TRBJ2-7, with 8 bases lining up with TRBD2. Trimming at V came to 4 bases and at J to 4 bases, leaving 7 bases not matched to a gene. The CDR3 extends over 14 amino acids. Germline CDR1 SGDLS, CDR2 YYNGEE.

The V gene is TRBV27, the J gene TRBJ1-1; 9 nucleotides line up with TRBD1. The germline V gene has CDR1 MNHEY and CDR2 SMNVEV (reference sequence). Losses at the gene ends were 6 bases for V and 7 bases for J; bases not matched to a gene: 6. The CDR3 totals 13 residues. CDR3 bases: TGTGCCAGCAGCAATCGGGACAGGGTTGAAGCTTTCTTT. Amino acid sequence: CASSNRDRVEAFF.

This chain links TRBV9 with TRBJ1-2, with a weak D call TRBD1 (5 bases). Per germline, CDR1 SGDLS and CDR2 YYNGEE. This CDR3 spans 16 amino acids. Trimming removed 3 bases at V and 2 bases at J, with 17 bases between. The CDR3 loop reads CASSESVSSGNYGYTF. In DNA form, the CDR3 reads TGTGCCAGCAGCGAGAGCGTATCATCAGGGAACTATGGCTACACCTTC. Combining the CDR3 with reference TRBV9 and TRBJ1-2 gives the whole variable domain DSGVTQTPKHLITATGQRVTLRCSPRSGDLSVYWYQQSLDQGLQFLIQYYNGEERAKGNILERFSAQQFPDLHSELNLSSLELGDSALYFCASSESVSSGNYGYTFGSGTRLTVV.

The genes are TRBV6-5 and TRBJ1-2; tentative D call: TRBD1 (5 bases). Germline values: CDR1 MNHEY, CDR2 SVGAGI. CDR3 length equals 14 residues. The V and J ends lost 6 bases and 1 base respectively, with 12 bases between them. The CDR3 DNA is TGTGCCAGCAGCCCGAATGGGGGTAACTATGGCTACACCTTC. Amino acids: CASSPNGGNYGYTF.

The V call is TRBV11-2, the J call TRBJ2-2; D not certain. CDR1 SGHAT and CDR2 FQNNGV come from the germline V gene. There are 14 residues in the CDR3. V was clipped by 0 bases and J by 5 bases, with 7 bases between them. DNA for the CDR3: TGTGCCAGCAGCTTAGATGCTGGGACCGGGGAGCTGTTTTTT. Encoded protein: CASSLDAGTGELFF.

The CDR3 region is CASSAGYYLGTSGELFF. The CDR3 coding sequence is TGTGCCAGCAGCGCTGGATACTACCTGGGGACCTCCGGGGAGCTGTTTTTT. This rearrangement joins TRBV9 to TRBJ2-2; D assignment may be TRBD1 or TRBD2 (5 bases each). This CDR3 spans 17 amino acids. Trimming removed 3 bases at V and 6 bases at J, with 21 bases between. Germline V gives CDR1 SGDLS, CDR2 YYNGEE.

The rearrangement uses TRBV15 and TRBJ2-1; 9 bases align to TRBD2. J was trimmed by 5 bases and V by 6 bases; bases with no gene match: 11. Germline CDR1 reads LNHNV; CDR2 reads YYDKDF (reference sequence). The CDR3 spans 16 residues. The CDR3 is CATRAGGGRVDNEQFF. The CDR3 nucleotides read TGTGCCACCAGGGCGGGCGGCGGGAGGGTAGACAATGAGCAGTTCTTC. Using reference TRBV15 and TRBJ2-1 for the parts outside the CDR3, the full variable domain is DAMVIQNPRYQVTQFGKPVTLSCSQTLNHNVMYWYQQKSSQAPKLLFHYYDKDFNNEADTPDNFQSRRPNTSFCFLDIRSPGLGDTAMYLCATRAGGGRVDNEQFFGPGTRLTVL.

Turning to this clone: This sample also contains other DNA sequences that code for the same CDR3. The V gene is TRBV9, the J gene TRBJ2-2; D unclear. Germline-derived CDR1 and CDR2 are SGDLS and YYNGEE. V was trimmed by 0 bases and J by 6 bases, leaving 3 bases between them. CDR3 length: 12 residues. The CDR3 sequence is CASSVVAGELFF. The CDR3 DNA reads TGTGCCAGCAGCGTAGTGGCCGGGGAGCTGTTTTTT.

V usage is TRBV5-8 and J usage is TRBJ1-1, with D unclear. The CDR3 runs to 14 residues. The ends were cut back, 1 base at V and 6 bases at J, with 13 bases in the middle. Germline loops: CDR1 SGHTS, CDR2 YDEGEE. The DNA of the CDR3 is TGTGCCAGCAGCTTGTATTCCGGCGGCGCTGAAGCTTTCTTT. Its translation is CASSLYSGGAEAFF.

J is TRBJ1-3 and V is TRBV4-2; D is possibly TRBD1 (5 bases). V dropped 0 bases and J dropped 1 base, with 13 bases sitting between them. This CDR3 region has 17 residues. CDR1 LGHNA and CDR2 YNFKEQ come from the germline V gene. The CDR3 region has the DNA TGTGCCAGCAGCCAAGAGCCCCACGACAGATCTGGAAACACCATATATTTT. Its translation is CASSQEPHDRSGNTIYF.

The chain employs TRBV6-5 and TRBJ1-1, with a possible D match to TRBD1 (6 bases). V was clipped by 2 bases and J by 5 bases, with 12 bases between them. This CDR3 has 14 amino acids. Germline values: CDR1 MNHEY, CDR2 SVGAGI. In DNA form, the CDR3 reads TGTGCCAGCAGTTACGTCAGGGGTGGGACTGAAGCTTTCTTT. This sequence encodes CASSYVRGGTEAFF.

The V and J genes are TRBV9 and TRBJ2-3; 8 bases map to TRBD2. Trimming cost V 2 bases and J 2 bases; bases outside gene matches: 13. Germline loops: CDR1 SGDLS, CDR2 YYNGEE. The CDR3 covers 18 residues. CDR3 region: CASSVPKLAADVTDTQYF. Here the CDR3 DNA reads TGTGCCAGCAGCGTCCCAAAACTAGCGGCGGACGTCACAGATACGCAGTATTTT.

This chain uses TRBV27 with TRBJ2-3; maybe TRBD2 (6 bases). The germline V and J ends were trimmed by 2 bases and 3 bases, with 18 bases remaining between them. The CDR3 runs 17 residues. The germline V gene has CDR1 MNHEY and CDR2 SMNVEV (reference sequence). The CDR3 loop reads CASSLNGIAEITDTQYF. The CDR3 DNA sequence: TGTGCCAGCAGTTTAAACGGGATAGCGGAGATTACAGATACGCAGTATTTT.

The gene calls are TRBV19 and TRBJ2-7; 8 bases line up with TRBD1. CDR1 is LNHDA, CDR2 SQIVND, per germline (reference sequence). There are 15 residues in the CDR3. Trimming cost V 0 bases and J 2 bases; bases outside gene matches: 3. The CDR3 sequence: CASSIERTGTYEQYF. The CDR3, as DNA: TGTGCCAGTAGTATAGAACGGACAGGGACCTACGAGCAGTACTTC.

The gene calls are TRBV5-1 and TRBJ1-2; D gene unclear. V lost 1 base, J lost 8 bases, and 15 bases lay in between. This CDR3 comprises 14 residues. In germline, CDR1 is SGHRS, CDR2 YFSETQ. CDR3 protein: CASSLSSVSGGYTF. The CDR3 DNA follows: TGCGCCAGCAGCTTGAGTTCAGTGTCCGGCGGCTACACCTTC.

A remark on this clone: This same CDR3 is encoded by further DNA sequences in the sample. V is TRBV27 and J is TRBJ2-2; no reliable D call. Germline V gives CDR1 MNHEY, CDR2 SMNVEV (reference sequence). This CDR3 region has 11 residues. Trimming stripped 7 bases from V and 4 bases from J, with 4 bases between. The CDR3 is CASTSTGELFF. The CDR3 DNA follows: TGTGCCAGCACCTCCACCGGGGAGCTGTTTTTT.

This rearrangement joins TRBV7-6 to TRBJ2-2, with TRBD1 matching over 8 bases. The CDR3 runs 17 residues. V trimming: 5 bases; J trimming: 5 bases; junction bases outside the gene matches: 13. Germline-derived CDR1 and CDR2 are SGHVS and FNYEAQ. The CDR3 DNA is TGTGCCAGCAGCACCGGGACAGGATATGTTTGGACCGGGGAGCTGTTTTTT. It codes for CASSTGTGYVWTGELFF.

V gene TRBV7-2 combines with J gene TRBJ2-1; 8 bases are a match to TRBD2. This CDR3 has 14 amino acids. With 7 bases clipped from V and 4 bases from J, the junction kept 6 bases outside the gene matches. Germline V gene sequence: CDR1 SGHTA, CDR2 FQGNSA. The CDR3 protein is CASTSQRGYNEQFF. The CDR3 DNA reads TGTGCCAGCACCTCCCAGCGGGGGTACAATGAGCAGTTCTTC.